This T cell receptor beta chain was identified during a study of STAT5B mutations in CD4+ large granular lymphocyte leukemia (dated by TCRdb to about 2022). Notes on the research overall: Among the healthy controls, the CDR3 'QG' motif was associated with a particular HLA allele. The study compared the TCRbeta repertoires of patients with CD4+ T-cell large granular lymphocyte leukemia against those of healthy blood donors. Flow cytometry performed on FACSCanto II or FACSVerse showed that the purified fractions had more than 95% purity among lymphocytes.

What the work shows at the level of the full study, not this receptor alone: Greater clonality appeared to be present in CD4-sorted patient repertoires than in healthy CD4+ repertoires, and the difference was retained after the putative leukemic clones were removed. The data were not HLA-matched, and the higher clonality in CD4+ T-LGLL than in CD8+ T-LGLL could be due to the relatively small sample size. Enrichment of TRBV06-family usage was observed among the top patient clones (8/27) relative to healthy controls (2/35). Each patient's main leukemic clonotypes were private, but 25% of these clonotypes showed up at low frequency in the non-leukemic repertoires of other patients.

The junction carries 18 bases between V and J, which are trimmed by 2 bases and 7 bases respectively. The germline V gene sets CDR1 to ENHRY and CDR2 to SYGVKD. The CDR3, from cysteine to phenylalanine, totals 15 residues. Only the CDR3 part of the read is kept: 45 bases, read in frame from the first base. Healthy controls were some 34 blood donors whose buffy coats came from the Finnish Red Cross blood service. All TCR-sequenced material derived from peripheral blood: patient blood samples and healthy donor buffy coats. Ficoll-Hypaque gradient centrifugation was used to isolate peripheral blood mononuclear cells. For the healthy controls, CD4+ cells were obtained from buffy coats by magnetic purification. The Gentra Puregene Cell and Tissue kit was used to extract genomic DNA, and a Qubit 2.0 fluorometer was used to measure the amount of genomic DNA. TCRbeta rearrangements were sequenced from genomic DNA using the immunoSEQ assay at survey resolution. Processing in the source paper ran as follows. A lowest detectable productive clonotype frequency of 2.59 x 10-5 was observed in the TCR sequencing data. Only productive TCRbeta rearrangements, meaning sequences that were complete and in-frame, were kept for the analyses. Clonality for each sample was calculated as Simpson clonality in the immunoSEQ Analyzer version 3.0. Clones were categorized by frequency as very rare, small, medium, large (1-20%) or hyperexpanded (>20%). Generation probabilities were estimated with OLGA 1.2.3, V-gene circos plots were made with VDJtools, specificities were looked up in VDJdb, and CDR3 motifs were identified with GLIPH. TCRdb holds this immuneACCESS table with in-frame rearrangements only. Some clones are missing; in checked studies, unresolved V genes explain under half, and the rest has no known cause. That table is the source of V, J and clone size, and D and trimming were worked out from the DNA. This sample holds 25,000 to 35,000 clones; approximately 81% were observed only once. The ten biggest clones cover about 2.5% of the sample.

This clone has just a few counts. The antigen it recognizes is unknown. One base away there is no much larger clone; base qualities are not given. The TCR originated in a human donor in good health. The rearrangement joined TRBV10-3 to TRBJ2-7, with the identity of the D gene unclear. Source material: CD4+ T cells from blood buffy coats. The CDR3 reads as follows: CAISERQDRVGEQYF. The DNA reads as follows: TGTGCCATCAGTGAGCGGCAGGACCGAGTGGGGGAGCAGTACTTC.